This is a list of T cell receptor beta chains from one sample in a study of cytomegalovirus exposure and HLA in healthy donors. This table comes from immunoSEQ multiplex PCR, and its TCRdb copy is limited to in-frame clones, with some not included. The sample records roughly 43,000 clones, 50% to 75% being singletons. Sequencing input: PBMCs. These receptors all stem from a human donor in good health. Both conserved end residues are part of each CDR3. D genes are given only for firm matches. Size is stated for part of the rows, as once, few or many counts, or as a class when the clone is expanded.

v_gene,j_gene,d_gene,abundance,CDR3nt,CDR3aa
TRBV30,TRBJ2-5,-,-,TGTGCCCGGGGTAACCAAGAGACCCAGTACTTC,CARGNQETQYF
TRBV7-7,TRBJ2-1,TRBD2,-,TGTGCCAGCAGCTTAGAACCCACCGGGGCGGGGGGGCTTTACAATGAGCAGTTCTTC,CASSLEPTGAGGLYNEQFF
TRBV6-1,TRBJ2-7,-,-,TGTGCCAGCAGACTGACAGCCTCCTACGAGCAGTACTTC,CASRLTASYEQYF
TRBV28,TRBJ1-5,-,-,TGTGCCAGCAGTTCTCGCGGGAATCAGCCCCAGCATTTT,CASSSRGNQPQHF
TRBV4-1,TRBJ1-5,-,-,TGCGCCAGCAGTCTTACAGGTCGAGATCAGCCCCAGCATTTT,CASSLTGRDQPQHF
TRBV29-1,TRBJ1-2,TRBD1,-,TGCAGCGTCAACCCGACAGGGGAGAATGGCTACACCTTC,CSVNPTGENGYTF
TRBV10-2,TRBJ2-4,-,-,TGCGCCAGCAAATCCTCAGCAGGGCAAAACATTCAGTACTTC,CASKSSAGQNIQYF
TRBV29-1,TRBJ1-5,-,once,TGCAGCGTTGCAGGCTTAGCAGGGGGCAATCAGCCCCAGCATTTT,CSVAGLAGGNQPQHF
TRBV7-7,TRBJ2-5,-,few,TGTGCCAGCAGCTCTCTAGCCCAAGAGACCCAGTACTTC,CASSSLAQETQYF
TRBV6-5,TRBJ1-5,-,-,TGTGCCAGCAGCGGGGGGGCAAATCAGCCCCAGCATTTT,CASSGGANQPQHF
TRBV7-2,TRBJ2-7,-,-,TGTGCCAGCAGCGACGGACAGCCATACGAGCAGTACTTC,CASSDGQPYEQYF
TRBV5-1,TRBJ1-2,-,few,TGCGCCAGCAGCTTGGTCAGGGGATGGAGCGGTGGCTACACCTTC,CASSLVRGWSGGYTF
TRBV19,TRBJ1-2,-,-,TGTGCCAGTTCCCCAGGAATACTCTATGGCTACACCTTC,CASSPGILYGYTF
TRBV27,TRBJ1-2,TRBD1,-,TGTGCCAGCAGTCCAGGACAGGGGGCTAACTATGGCTACACCTTC,CASSPGQGANYGYTF
TRBV5-4,TRBJ1-5,TRBD1,once,TGTGCCAGCAGCTCGGGTTCGGGACAGGGTAGCAATCAGCCCCAGCATTTT,CASSSGSGQGSNQPQHF
TRBV6-6,TRBJ1-6,-,-,TGTGCCAGCAGTGGTTCGGCGGGACTCCTCCACTTT,CASSGSAGLLHF
TRBV6-4,TRBJ2-7,-,-,TGTGCCAGCAAACGGGGGTTGACCTACGAGCAGTACTTC,CASKRGLTYEQYF
TRBV30,TRBJ1-5,-,-,TGTGCCTGGAGTGTCTCGGTAGGCAATCAGCCCCAGCATTTT,CAWSVSVGNQPQHF
TRBV4-2,TRBJ1-2,-,-,TGTGCCAGCAGCTTCCGGGACTTACGAAACTATGGCTACACCTTC,CASSFRDLRNYGYTF
TRBV29-1,TRBJ1-1,-,-,TGCAGCGCTCAACAGGTTACCGGTACTGAAGCTTTCTTT,CSAQQVTGTEAFF
TRBV2,TRBJ2-7,TRBD1,few,TGTGCCAGCAGAGACGACAGGGGACAGGACGAGCAGTACTTC,CASRDDRGQDEQYF
TRBV5-1,TRBJ2-7,-,once,TGCGCCAGCAGCTTCAGGGGAGACGAGCAGTACTTC,CASSFRGDEQYF
TRBV2,TRBJ1-5,TRBD1,-,TGTGCCAGCAGTGGGGACAGCGTAATCAATCAGCCCCAGCATTTT,CASSGDSVINQPQHF
TRBV18,TRBJ2-5,-,-,TGTGCCAGTTCGAACCAGGAAAGGGGGACCCAGTACTTC,CASSNQERGTQYF
TRBV6-5,TRBJ2-1,-,-,TGTGCCAGCAGTTCCACGACAGGCTCCTACAATGAGCAGTTCTTC,CASSSTTGSYNEQFF
TRBV19,TRBJ1-2,-,-,TGTGCCAGTAGTCCCTCTGTTAGCTCTGGCCTTTACACCTTC,CASSPSVSSGLYTF
TRBV4-2,TRBJ1-6,-,-,TGTGCCAGCAGCCAAGAAACCAGGGGCCGTGATAATTCACCCCTCCACTTT,CASSQETRGRDNSPLHF
TRBV21-1,TRBJ2-5,-,-,TGTGCCAGCAGCAAATGCGGGGGGAACGGGGAGACCCAGTACTTC,CASSKCGGNGETQYF
TRBV28,TRBJ1-2,-,-,TGTGCCAGCACCATCTTCGGGATGCGGGCTGGCTACACCTTC,CASTIFGMRAGYTF
TRBV2,TRBJ2-2,-,medium-sized,TGTGCCAGTACGTCCTTGATGAGCGGGGAGCTGTTTTTT,CASTSLMSGELFF
TRBV5-1,TRBJ1-3,-,-,TGCGCCAGCAGCCATACAGGGTATGGAAACACCATATATTTT,CASSHTGYGNTIYF
TRBV5-1,TRBJ2-7,TRBD2,-,TGCGCCAGCAGCTCGCTAGCGGGGGGGTTCTCCTACGAGCAGTACTTC,CASSSLAGGFSYEQYF
TRBV7-3,TRBJ2-3,-,-,TGTGCCAGCAGCTCTCGGCGGGCTAGCACAGATACGCAGTATTTT,CASSSRRASTDTQYF
TRBV6-1,TRBJ2-4,-,-,TGTGCCAGCAGTGAGATTATGGGGGGGCCTCGGTACTTC,CASSEIMGGPRYF
TRBV15,TRBJ2-7,-,-,TGTGCCACCAGCAGAGTATCGGGTGTGAGAGAGCAGTACTTC,CATSRVSGVREQYF
TRBV6-1,TRBJ1-5,-,few,TGTGCCAGCTTCAGCGCTTACAATCAGCCCCAGCATTTT,CASFSAYNQPQHF
TRBV19,TRBJ2-6,-,-,TGTGCCAGTAGTACGGGGTACTCTGGGGCCAACGTCCTGACTTTC,CASSTGYSGANVLTF
TRBV5-1,TRBJ2-3,TRBD2,-,TGCGCCAGCAGCACCAGCGGGGGGGCAGATACGCAGTATTTT,CASSTSGGADTQYF
TRBV6-1,TRBJ2-7,-,few,TGTGCCAGCACTGATCGGGGGGAGCAGTACTTC,CASTDRGEQYF
TRBV7-8,TRBJ1-6,-,-,TGTGCCAGCAGTCCACAGGGTGTGCATTCACCCCTCCACTTT,CASSPQGVHSPLHF
TRBV29-1,TRBJ1-1,-,once,TGCAGCGTGGAGCACGGGGTTATTCAAGAAGCTTTCTTT,CSVEHGVIQEAFF
TRBV7-2,TRBJ2-3,TRBD2,few,TGTGCCAGCAGCAGTCGACTAGCGGGGGAGACAGATACGCAGTATTTT,CASSSRLAGETDTQYF
TRBV30,TRBJ1-2,-,-,TGTGCCTGGAGTAAGACAGATGGCTATGGCTACACCTTC,CAWSKTDGYGYTF
TRBV7-2,TRBJ1-2,-,-,TGTGCCAGCAGCTTAGGTCTTTCCGGGTATGGCTACACCTTC,CASSLGLSGYGYTF
TRBV2,TRBJ2-7,TRBD1,few,TGTGCCAGCAGCCCCGACAGGGTGTTCGTGTACGAGCAGTACTTC,CASSPDRVFVYEQYF
TRBV4-1,TRBJ2-7,TRBD1,-,TGCGCCAGCAGCCAGGATAGCTATCGGGACAGGGTCTACGAGCAGTACTTC,CASSQDSYRDRVYEQYF